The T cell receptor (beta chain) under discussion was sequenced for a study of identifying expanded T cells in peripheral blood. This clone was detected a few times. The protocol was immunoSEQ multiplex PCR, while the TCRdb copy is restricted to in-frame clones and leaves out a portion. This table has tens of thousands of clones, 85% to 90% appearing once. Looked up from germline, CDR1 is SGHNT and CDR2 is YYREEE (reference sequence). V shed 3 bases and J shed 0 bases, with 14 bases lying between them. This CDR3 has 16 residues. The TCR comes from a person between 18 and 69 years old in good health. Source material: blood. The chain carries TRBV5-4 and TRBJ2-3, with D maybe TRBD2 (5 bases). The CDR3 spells CASSSRTRASTDTQYF. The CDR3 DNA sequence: TGTGCCAGCAGCTCACGCACTAGGGCTAGCACAGATACGCAGTATTTT.